This T cell receptor beta chain emerged from a study of T cells in Graves' hyperthyroidism and ophthalmopathy. It was around 10 ml of fresh peripheral blood that supplied the PBMCs. V lost 0 bases to trimming and J lost 4 bases, with 9 bases between them. CDR3 size: 13 residues. Germline CDR1 is GTSNPN and CDR2 is SVGIG (reference sequence). TCR beta CDR3 sequences were amplified from RNA transcripts. TCR CDR3 regions were first amplified by RT-PCR with HTBI primers. TCRdb re-called the multiplex PCR reads through MiXCR, storing one row per CDR3 protein. Here the sample spans over 500,000 distinct CDR3 sequences, 14% being singletons. This clonotype appeared many times.

The origin of this receptor is a woman between 35 and 50 years old with Graves' hyperthyroidism. The sample consisted of blood. The chain combines TRBV30 with TRBJ1-1, with D maybe TRBD1 (5 bases). For the CDR3, the DNA is TGTGCCTGGAGTGTACGGGGGATCACTGAAGCTTTCTTT. This gives the protein CAWSVRGITEAFF.